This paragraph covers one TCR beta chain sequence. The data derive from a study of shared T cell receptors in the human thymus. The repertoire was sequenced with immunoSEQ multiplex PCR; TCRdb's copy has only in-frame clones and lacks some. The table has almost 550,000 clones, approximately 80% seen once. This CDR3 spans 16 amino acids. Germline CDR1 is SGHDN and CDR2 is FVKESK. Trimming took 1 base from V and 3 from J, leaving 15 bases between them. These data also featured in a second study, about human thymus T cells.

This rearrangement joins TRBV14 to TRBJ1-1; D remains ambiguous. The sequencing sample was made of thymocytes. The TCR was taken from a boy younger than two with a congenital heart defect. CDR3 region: CASSQGGSPGDTEAFF. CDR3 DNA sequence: TGTGCCAGCAGCCAAGGCGGATCCCCCGGTGACACTGAAGCTTTCTTT.